The source of this TCR beta chain is a study of cytomegalovirus exposure and HLA in healthy donors. This clone was counted only a few times. Whereas donors were nominally healthy upon sampling, unrecorded immune exposures were probable. The germline V gene encodes CDR1 SEHNR and CDR2 FQNEAQ (reference sequence). V was shortened by 1 base and J by 0 bases, with 9 bases between the two germline ends. This CDR3 is built from 15 residues. PCR employed 60 Vbeta and 13 Jbeta primers. Sequencing was performed with immunoSEQ multiplex PCR; in TCRdb, only in-frame clones are kept and a portion is missing. The table has about 55,000 clones, over 55% seen once.

The receptor comes from a man in his forties or fifties in good health and CMV-seropositive. The sample comprised PBMCs. The chain carries TRBV7-9 and TRBJ2-5; D is unclear. The CDR3 region has the DNA TGTGCCAGCAGCTTAGTCATGGCGGACCAAGAGACCCAGTACTTC. This codes for CASSLVMADQETQYF.